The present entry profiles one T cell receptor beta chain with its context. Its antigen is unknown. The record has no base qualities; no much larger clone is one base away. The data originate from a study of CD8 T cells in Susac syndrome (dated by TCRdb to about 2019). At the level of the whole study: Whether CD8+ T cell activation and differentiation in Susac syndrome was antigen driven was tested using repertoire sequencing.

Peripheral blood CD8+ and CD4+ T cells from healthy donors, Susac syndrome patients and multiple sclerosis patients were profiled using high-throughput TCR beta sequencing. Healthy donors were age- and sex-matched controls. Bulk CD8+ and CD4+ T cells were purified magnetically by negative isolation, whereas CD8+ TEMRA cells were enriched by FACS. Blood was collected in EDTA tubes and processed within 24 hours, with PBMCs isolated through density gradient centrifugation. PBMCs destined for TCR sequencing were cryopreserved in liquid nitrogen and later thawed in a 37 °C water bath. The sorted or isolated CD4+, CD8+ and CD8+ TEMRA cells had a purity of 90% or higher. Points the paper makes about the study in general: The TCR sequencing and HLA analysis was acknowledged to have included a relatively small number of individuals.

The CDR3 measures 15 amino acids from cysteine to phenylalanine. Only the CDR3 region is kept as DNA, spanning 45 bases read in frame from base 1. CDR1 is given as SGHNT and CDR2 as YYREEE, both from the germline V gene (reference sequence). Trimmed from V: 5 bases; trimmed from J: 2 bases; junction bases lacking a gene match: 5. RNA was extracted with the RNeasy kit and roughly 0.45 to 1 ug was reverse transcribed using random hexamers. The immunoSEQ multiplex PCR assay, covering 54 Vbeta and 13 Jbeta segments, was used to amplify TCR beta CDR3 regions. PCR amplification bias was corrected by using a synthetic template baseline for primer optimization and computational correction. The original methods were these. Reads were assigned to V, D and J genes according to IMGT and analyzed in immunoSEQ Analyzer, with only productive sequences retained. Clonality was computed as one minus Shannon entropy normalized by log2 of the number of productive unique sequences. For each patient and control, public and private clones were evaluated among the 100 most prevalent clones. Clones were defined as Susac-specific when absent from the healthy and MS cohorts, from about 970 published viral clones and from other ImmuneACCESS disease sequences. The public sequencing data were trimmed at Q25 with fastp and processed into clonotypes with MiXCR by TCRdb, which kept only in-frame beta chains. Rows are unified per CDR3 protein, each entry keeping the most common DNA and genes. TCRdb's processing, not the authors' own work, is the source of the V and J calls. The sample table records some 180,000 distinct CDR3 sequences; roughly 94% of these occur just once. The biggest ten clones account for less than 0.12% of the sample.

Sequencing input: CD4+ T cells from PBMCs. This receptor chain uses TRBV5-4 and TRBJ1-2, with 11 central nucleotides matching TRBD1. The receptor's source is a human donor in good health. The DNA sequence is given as TGTGCCAGCAGTCATGGACAGGGGGCGAACTATGGCTACACCTTC. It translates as CASSHGQGANYGYTF.